Given below is one T cell receptor beta chain in context. The data originate from a study of tumor-infiltrating lymphocytes in primary liver carcinoma. V was trimmed by 0 bases and J by 8 bases, leaving 9 bases between them. This CDR3 region has 12 residues. The V gene's germline CDR1 is SGHRS and CDR2 YFSETQ. Taking 20-30 mg of unsorted bulk tissue, the authors co-extracted RNA and DNA. Total RNA (about 500 ng) served as template for TCR beta cDNA synthesis primed by a constant-region primer. Three nested multiplex PCR rounds, a slightly modified ARM-PCR method, built the TCR beta libraries. TRBV1-TRBV30 forward and Cbeta reverse primers drove the first two approximately 10-cycle rounds. Each CDR3 protein is one row after TCRdb ran MiXCR on the multiplex PCR reads. There are 100,000 or so distinct CDR3 sequences in the sample; roughly 69% occur only once, and roughly 10% lies in the top ten.

The chain recombines TRBV5-1 with TRBJ2-7; D remains ambiguous. The origin of this receptor is a woman in her sixties or seventies with primary liver carcinoma and hepatitis B virus infection. Sequenced material: liver tumor tissue from sampling region 5. Subset of the sample: tumor region T5, tumor centre. The CDR3 here is CASSLGHRKQYF. CDR3 in DNA: TGCGCCAGCAGCTTGGGCCACCGCAAGCAGTACTTC.